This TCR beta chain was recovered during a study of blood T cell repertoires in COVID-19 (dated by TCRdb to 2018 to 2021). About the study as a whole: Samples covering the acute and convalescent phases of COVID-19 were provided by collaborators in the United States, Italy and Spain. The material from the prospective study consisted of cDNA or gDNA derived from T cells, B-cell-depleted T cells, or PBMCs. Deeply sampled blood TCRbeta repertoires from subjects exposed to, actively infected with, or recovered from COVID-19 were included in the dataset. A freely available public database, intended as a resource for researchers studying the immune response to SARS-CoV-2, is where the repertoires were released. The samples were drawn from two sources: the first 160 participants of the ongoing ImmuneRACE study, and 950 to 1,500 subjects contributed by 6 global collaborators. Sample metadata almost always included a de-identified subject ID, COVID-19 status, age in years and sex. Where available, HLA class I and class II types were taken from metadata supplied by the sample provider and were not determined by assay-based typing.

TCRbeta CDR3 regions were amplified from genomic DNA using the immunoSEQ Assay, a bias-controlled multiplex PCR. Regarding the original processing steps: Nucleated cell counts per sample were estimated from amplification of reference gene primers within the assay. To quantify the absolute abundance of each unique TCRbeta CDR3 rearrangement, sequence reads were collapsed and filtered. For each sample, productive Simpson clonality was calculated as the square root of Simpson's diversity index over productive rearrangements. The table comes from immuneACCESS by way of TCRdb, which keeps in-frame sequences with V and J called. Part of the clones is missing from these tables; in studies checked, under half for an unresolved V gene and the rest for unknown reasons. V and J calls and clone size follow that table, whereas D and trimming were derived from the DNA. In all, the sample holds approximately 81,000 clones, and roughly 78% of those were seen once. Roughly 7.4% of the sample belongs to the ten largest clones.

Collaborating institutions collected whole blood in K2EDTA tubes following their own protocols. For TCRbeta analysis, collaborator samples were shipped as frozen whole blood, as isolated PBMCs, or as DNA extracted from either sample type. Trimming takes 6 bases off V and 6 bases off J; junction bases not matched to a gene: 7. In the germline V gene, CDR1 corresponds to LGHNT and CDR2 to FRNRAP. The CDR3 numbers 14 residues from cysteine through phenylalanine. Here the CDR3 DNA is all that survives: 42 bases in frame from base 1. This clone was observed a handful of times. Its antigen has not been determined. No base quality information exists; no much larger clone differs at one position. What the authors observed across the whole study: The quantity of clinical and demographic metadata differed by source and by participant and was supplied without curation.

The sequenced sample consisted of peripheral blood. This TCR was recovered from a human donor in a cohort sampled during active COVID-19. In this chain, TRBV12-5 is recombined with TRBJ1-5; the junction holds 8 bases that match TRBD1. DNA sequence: TGTGCTAGTGGAATGGGACAGGAGGTTCAGCCCCAGCATTTT. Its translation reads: CASGMGQEVQPQHF.